This T cell receptor (beta chain) was found in a study of blood T cell repertoires in COVID-19. This CDR3 is 12 amino acids long. The germline CDR1 and CDR2 sequences are SNHLY and FYNNEI. Trimming stripped 8 bases from V and 4 bases from J, with 11 bases between. Some clones are missing from TCRdb's copy, which holds only in-frame ones; the method was immunoSEQ multiplex PCR. The sample has around 94,000 clones, around 85% seen once. This clone was counted only a few times. The chain uses TRBV2 and TRBJ1-1, with D maybe TRBD1 (5 bases). The clonotype comes from a man aged 50 or older with acute or convalescent COVID-19. The sample was peripheral blood. In DNA, the CDR3 is TGTGCCAGCGTGGCGGGGGGCACTGAAGCTTTCTTT. This sequence encodes CASVAGGTEAFF.